The text below deals with one TCR beta chain. Profiling relied on immunoSEQ multiplex PCR, and the TCRdb table lists in-frame clones only, not all of them. The sample has about 190,000 clones, 85% to 95% seen once. The sample belongs to a study of control samples from healthy donors and cancer patients. The germline V gene has CDR1 SGHTA and CDR2 FQGTGA. V lost 5 bases, J lost 8 bases, and 3 bases stayed unmatched. This CDR3 spans 14 amino acids. This chain links TRBV7-3 with TRBJ1-6; 10 bases map to TRBD1. The sequenced material came from blood. This receptor was identified in a man between 18 and 35 years old in good health. The CDR3 here is CASSPGTGDSPLHF. CDR3 DNA sequence: TGTGCCAGCAGCCCCGGGACAGGGGATTCACCCCTCCACTTT.